This is a list of T cell receptor beta chains from one sample in a study of T cell repertoires in cytomegalovirus infection. TCRdb re-called the reads with MiXCR, one entry per CDR3 protein. The repertoire holds around 630,000 distinct CDR3 sequences, more than 20% seen once, with roughly 8% in the top ten. What was sequenced was CD8+ T cells from PBMCs. The receptor set was obtained from a human donor in good health (CMV status not recorded). Some clones in this sample may be carry-over from other donors' samples. Both conserved end residues are part of each CDR3.

>TRBV12-3/TRBV12-4|TRBJ2-1
CASSLDPGRDNEQFF
>TRBV10-3|TRBJ2-2
CAIRVTNGGTGELFF
>TRBV14|TRBJ2-7
CASSQRGLLIYEQYF
>TRBV6-2/TRBV6-3|TRBJ2-1
CASSYASGGTNEQFF
>TRBV14|TRBJ2-7
CASSQPGQDVEQYF
>TRBV19|TRBJ1-1
CASSRQGNTEAFF
>TRBV5-5|TRBJ1-4
CATRLEVNEKLFF
>TRBV4-3|TRBJ2-1
CASSHQFRLDEQFF
>TRBV28|TRBJ1-5
CASSRRQAINQPQHF
>TRBV18|TRBJ2-3
CASSSDLGTSGGTDTQYF
>TRBV6-1|TRBJ1-3
CASNDRGLRNTIYF
>TRBV6-5|TRBJ2-6
CATIIRQFSGANVLTF
>TRBV4-1|TRBJ1-1
CASSQEKGLNTEAFF
>TRBV4-1|TRBJ1-5
CASSQASSRQPQHF
>TRBV5-1|TRBJ2-3
CASSWGQGEADTQYF
>TRBV27|TRBJ1-2
CASSLKTGGSNYGYTF
>TRBV5-4|TRBJ1-1
CANSPGGYTEAFF
>TRBV12-3/TRBV12-4|TRBJ1-2
CASSLALDSPVF
>TRBV7-4|TRBJ2-7
CASSFAETAVFEQYF
>TRBV2|TRBJ2-1
CASSKHNYNEQFF
>TRBV7-2|TRBJ1-3
CASSSDVGNSIYF
>TRBV13|TRBJ2-7
CANSLGRRGPSYEQYF
>TRBV6-2/TRBV6-3|TRBJ1-1
CASIPMDLNTEAFF
>TRBV10-3|TRBJ2-1
CAIETGDNEQFF
>TRBV2|TRBJ2-1
CANEIAGNYNEQFF
>TRBV6-2/TRBV6-3|TRBJ1-4
CASSYYHATNEKLFF
>TRBV29-1|TRBJ2-7
CSVRGGDSSYEQYF
>TRBV28|TRBJ1-1
CASRLGRTNTEAFF
>TRBV5-6|TRBJ2-7
CASSPVGGASYEQYF
>TRBV6-8|TRBJ1-1
CASSNQGKKAEAFF
>TRBV20-1|TRBJ2-7
CSARPGTYEQYF
>TRBV19|TRBJ1-1
CASENQNTEAFF
>TRBV4-2|TRBJ2-2
CASSQEVGELFF
>TRBV7-8|TRBJ1-2
CASTLGGTADGYTF
>TRBV7-9|TRBJ2-5
CASSKSGTSRSF
>TRBV5-6|TRBJ1-2
CASTPGGLVYGYTF
>TRBV5-1|TRBJ1-1
CASSSWTGEITEAFF
>TRBV4-2|TRBJ2-5
CASSQEISARGETQYF
>TRBV3-1|TRBJ1-5
CASSQGTGLPHF
>TRBV5-6|TRBJ2-1
CASSSQTQTGRRGFGEQFF
>TRBV20-1|TRBJ2-2
CSARDMQNTGELFF
>TRBV28|TRBJ2-2
CASSISPSAGELFF
>TRBV29-1|TRBJ2-7
CSATVNFSYEQYF
>TRBV6-5|TRBJ1-5
CASSLVGGANQPQHF
>TRBV19|TRBJ2-2
CASSIWRNIDTGELFF
>TRBV7-9|TRBJ2-7
CASSLDVYEQYF
>TRBV13|TRBJ1-3
CASSLSLGEAGNTIYF
>TRBV29-1|TRBJ2-3
CSAGMGDGTDTQYF
>TRBV6-6|TRBJ2-3
CASKTGSFFPDTQYF
>TRBV27|TRBJ2-3
CASSIRDRGLGADTQYF
>TRBV7-9|TRBJ2-1
CASSSRGGGFSGNEQFF
>TRBV7-2|TRBJ1-5
CASSLAPGGGNQPQHF
>TRBV4-3|TRBJ2-2
CASSQDRWDTGELFF
>TRBV11-3|TRBJ2-3
CASSSPGQGRDTQYF
>TRBV6-5|TRBJ1-1
CATRAGGLNTEAFF